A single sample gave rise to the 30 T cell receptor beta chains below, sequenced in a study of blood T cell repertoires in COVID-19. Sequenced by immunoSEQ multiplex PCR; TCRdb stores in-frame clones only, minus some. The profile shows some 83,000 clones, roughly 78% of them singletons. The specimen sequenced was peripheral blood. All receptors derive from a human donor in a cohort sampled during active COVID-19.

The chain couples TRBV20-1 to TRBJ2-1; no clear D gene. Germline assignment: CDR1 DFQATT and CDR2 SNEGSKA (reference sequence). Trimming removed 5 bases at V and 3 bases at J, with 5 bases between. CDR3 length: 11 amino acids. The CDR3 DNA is TGCAGTGCTGAGTTCTACAATGAGCAGTTCTTC. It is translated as CSAEFYNEQFF.

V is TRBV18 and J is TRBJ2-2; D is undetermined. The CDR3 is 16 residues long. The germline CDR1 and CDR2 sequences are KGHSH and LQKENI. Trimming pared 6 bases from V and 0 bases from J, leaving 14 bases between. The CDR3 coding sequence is TGTGCCAGCTCCCCGTTCGCAGCGTCGAACACCGGGGAGCTGTTTTTT. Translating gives CASSPFAASNTGELFF. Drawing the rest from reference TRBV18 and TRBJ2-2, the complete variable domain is NAGVMQNPRHLVRRRGQEARLRCSPMKGHSHVYWYRQLPEEGLKFMVYLQKENIIDESGMPKERFSAEFPKEGPSILRIQQVVRGDSAAYFCASSPFAASNTGELFFGEGSRLTVL.

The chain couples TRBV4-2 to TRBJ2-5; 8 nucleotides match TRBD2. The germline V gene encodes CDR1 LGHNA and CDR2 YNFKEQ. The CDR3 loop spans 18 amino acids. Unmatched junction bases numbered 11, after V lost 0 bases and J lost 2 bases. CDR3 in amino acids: CASSQEPGGSPVQETQYF. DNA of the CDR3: TGTGCCAGCAGCCAAGAACCGGGGGGGTCGCCCGTACAAGAGACCCAGTACTTC.

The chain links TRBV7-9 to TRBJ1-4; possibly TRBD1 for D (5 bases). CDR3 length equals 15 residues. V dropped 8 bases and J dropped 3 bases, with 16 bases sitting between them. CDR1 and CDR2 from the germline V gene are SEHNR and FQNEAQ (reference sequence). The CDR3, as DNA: TGTGCCAGCTGCGCCGCAGGGCAACCTAATGAAAAACTGTTTTTT. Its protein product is CASCAAGQPNEKLFF.

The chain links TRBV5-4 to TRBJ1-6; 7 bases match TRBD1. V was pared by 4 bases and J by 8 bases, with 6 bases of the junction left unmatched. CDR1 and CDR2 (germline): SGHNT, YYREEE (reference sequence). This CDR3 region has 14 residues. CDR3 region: CASSQGGWDSPLHF. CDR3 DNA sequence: TGTGCCAGCAGCCAGGGGGGTTGGGATTCACCCCTCCACTTT.

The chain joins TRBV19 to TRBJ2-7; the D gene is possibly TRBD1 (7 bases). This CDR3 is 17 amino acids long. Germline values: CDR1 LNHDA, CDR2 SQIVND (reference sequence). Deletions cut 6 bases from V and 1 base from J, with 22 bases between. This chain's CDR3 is CASSRRDSQVVSYEQYF. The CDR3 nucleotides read TGTGCCAGTAGCCGGAGGGACAGCCAAGTGGTATCCTACGAGCAGTACTTC.

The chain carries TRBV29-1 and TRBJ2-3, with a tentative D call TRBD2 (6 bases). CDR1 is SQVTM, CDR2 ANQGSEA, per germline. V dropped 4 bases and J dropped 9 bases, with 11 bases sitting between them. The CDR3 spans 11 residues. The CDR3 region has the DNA TGCAGCGTTGGTGGGACTGGCACGCAGTATTTT. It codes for CSVGGTGTQYF.

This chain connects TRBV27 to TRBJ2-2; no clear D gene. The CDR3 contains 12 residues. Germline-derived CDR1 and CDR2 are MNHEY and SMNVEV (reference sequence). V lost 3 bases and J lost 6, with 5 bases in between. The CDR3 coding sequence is TGTGCCAGCAGTTTCTACTCCGGGGAGCTGTTTTTT. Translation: CASSFYSGELFF.

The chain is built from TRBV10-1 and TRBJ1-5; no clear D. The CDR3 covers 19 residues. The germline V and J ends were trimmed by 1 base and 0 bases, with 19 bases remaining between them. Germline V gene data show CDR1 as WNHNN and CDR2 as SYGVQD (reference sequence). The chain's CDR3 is CASSEYAPPVTYSNQPQHF. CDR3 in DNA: TGCGCCAGCAGTGAGTACGCGCCACCTGTGACTTATAGCAATCAGCCCCAGCATTTT.

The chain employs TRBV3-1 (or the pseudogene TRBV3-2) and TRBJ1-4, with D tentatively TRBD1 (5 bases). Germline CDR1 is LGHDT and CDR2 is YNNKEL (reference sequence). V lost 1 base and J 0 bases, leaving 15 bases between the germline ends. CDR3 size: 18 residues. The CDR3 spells CASSQGQGNSATNEKLFF. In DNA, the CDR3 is TGTGCCAGCAGCCAAGGTCAGGGAAACTCTGCAACTAATGAAAAACTGTTTTTT.

CDR3 sequence (DNA): TGTGCCAGCAGAAAAGAGGGGTCCGGAGGGGGAAACACCATATATTTT. It encodes CASRKEGSGGGNTIYF. J is TRBJ1-3 and V is TRBV3-1 (or the pseudogene TRBV3-2); a weak D match, TRBD1 (5 bases). V lost 6 bases and J 4 bases, leaving 19 bases between the germline ends. Germline V gene data show CDR1 as LGHDT and CDR2 as YNNKEL (reference sequence). CDR3 length equals 16 residues.

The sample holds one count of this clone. The CDR3 DNA reads as TGTGCCAGCAGCCAGGACAGGGCCTTTAAGGGCTACACCTTC. Encoded protein: CASSQDRAFKGYTF. The chain couples TRBV5-8 to TRBJ1-2; 8 bases fit TRBD1. The CDR3 has 14 residues. Trimming removed 4 bases from V and 8 bases from J; junction bases left unmatched: 10. Germline V CDR1 and CDR2: SGHTS, YDEGEE.

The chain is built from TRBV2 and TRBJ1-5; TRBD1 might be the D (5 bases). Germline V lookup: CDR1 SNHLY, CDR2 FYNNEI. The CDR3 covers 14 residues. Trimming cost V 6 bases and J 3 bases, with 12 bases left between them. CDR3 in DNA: TGTGCCAGCAGGCCAGGGCCGAACAATCAGCCCCAGCATTTT. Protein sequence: CASRPGPNNQPQHF.

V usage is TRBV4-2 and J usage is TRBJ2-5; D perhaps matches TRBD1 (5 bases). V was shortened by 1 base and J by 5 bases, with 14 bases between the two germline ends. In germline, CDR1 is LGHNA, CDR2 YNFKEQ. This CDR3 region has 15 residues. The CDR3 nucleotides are TGTGCCAGCAGCCAAGCGCAGGGCCATTGGGAGACCCAGTACTTC. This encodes CASSQAQGHWETQYF.

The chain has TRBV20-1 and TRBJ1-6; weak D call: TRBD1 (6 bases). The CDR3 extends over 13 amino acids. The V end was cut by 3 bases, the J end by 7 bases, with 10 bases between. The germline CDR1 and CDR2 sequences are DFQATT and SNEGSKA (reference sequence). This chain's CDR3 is CSASTGWNSPLHF. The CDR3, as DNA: TGCAGTGCTAGTACAGGGTGGAATTCACCCCTCCACTTT.

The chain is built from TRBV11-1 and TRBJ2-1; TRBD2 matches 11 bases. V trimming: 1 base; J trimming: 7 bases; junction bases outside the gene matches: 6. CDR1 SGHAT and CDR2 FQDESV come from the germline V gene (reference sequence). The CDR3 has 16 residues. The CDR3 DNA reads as TGTGCCAGCAGCTTAGTAGCGGGGGGGGCTAGGAATGAGCAGTTCTTC. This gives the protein CASSLVAGGARNEQFF. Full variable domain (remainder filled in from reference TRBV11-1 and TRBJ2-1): EAEVAQSPRYKITEKSQAVAFWCDPISGHATLYWYRQILGQGPELLVQFQDESVVDDSQLPKDRFSAERLKGVDSTLKIQPAELGDSAMYLCASSLVAGGARNEQFFGPGTRLTVL.

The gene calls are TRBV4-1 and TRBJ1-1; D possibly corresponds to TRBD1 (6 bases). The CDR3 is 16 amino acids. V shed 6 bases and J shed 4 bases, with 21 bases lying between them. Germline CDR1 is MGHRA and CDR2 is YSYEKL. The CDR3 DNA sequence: TGCGCCAGCAGTGGCGGCGGGGGGGCGCTTTTCACTGAAGCTTTCTTT. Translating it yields CASSGGGGALFTEAFF.

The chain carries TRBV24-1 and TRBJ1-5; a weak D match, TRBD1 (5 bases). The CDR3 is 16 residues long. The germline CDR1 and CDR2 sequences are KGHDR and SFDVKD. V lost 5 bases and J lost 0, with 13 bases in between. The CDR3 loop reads CATSAGGRISNQPQHF. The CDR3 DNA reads TGTGCCACCAGTGCCGGGGGAAGGATTAGCAATCAGCCCCAGCATTTT.

DNA for the CDR3: TGTGCCAGCTCACCTCCCAGCAGGGGTAATAATTCACCCCTCCACTTT. Its protein product is CASSPPSRGNNSPLHF. The rearrangement links TRBV18 to TRBJ1-6, with D maybe TRBD1 (6 bases). Per the germline V gene, CDR1 is KGHSH and CDR2 is LQKENI. The CDR3 is made up of 16 amino acids. V gave up 3 bases and J gave up 5 bases, with 14 bases separating them.

The CDR3 nucleotides are TGCGCCAGCAGTCCGTGGGGGGAGGGTGAGCAGTTCTTC. As protein: CASSPWGEGEQFF. J is TRBJ2-1 and V is TRBV5-1, with 7 bases aligning to TRBD2. The CDR3 loop spans 13 amino acids. The V segment lost 5 bases and the J segment 9 bases; nucleotides outside the gene matches: 8. CDR1 is SGHRS, CDR2 YFSETQ, per germline.

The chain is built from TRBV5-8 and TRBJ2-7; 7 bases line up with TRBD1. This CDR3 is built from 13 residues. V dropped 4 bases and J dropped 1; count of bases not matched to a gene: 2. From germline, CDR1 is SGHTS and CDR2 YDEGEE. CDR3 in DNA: TGTGCCAGCAGCAAGGGACAGTCCTACGAGCAGTACTTC. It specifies CASSKGQSYEQYF.

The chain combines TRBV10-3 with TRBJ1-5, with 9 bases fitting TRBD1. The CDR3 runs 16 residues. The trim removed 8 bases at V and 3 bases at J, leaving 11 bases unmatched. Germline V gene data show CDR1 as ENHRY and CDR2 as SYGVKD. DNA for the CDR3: TGTGCCATCGGGAGCGGGACAGGGTGGGACAATCAGCCCCAGCATTTT. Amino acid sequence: CAIGSGTGWDNQPQHF.

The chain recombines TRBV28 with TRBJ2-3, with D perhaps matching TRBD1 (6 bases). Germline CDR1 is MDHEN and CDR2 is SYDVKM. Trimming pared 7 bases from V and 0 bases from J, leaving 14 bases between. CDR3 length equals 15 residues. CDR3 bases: TGTGCCAGCACATCCTGGGACACGAGCACAGATACGCAGTATTTT. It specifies CASTSWDTSTDTQYF.

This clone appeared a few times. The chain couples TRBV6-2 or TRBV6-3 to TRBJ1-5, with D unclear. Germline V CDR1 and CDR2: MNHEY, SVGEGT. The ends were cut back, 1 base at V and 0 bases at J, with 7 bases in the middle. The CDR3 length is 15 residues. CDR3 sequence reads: CASSYFDYSNQPQHF. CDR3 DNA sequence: TGTGCCAGCAGTTACTTTGACTATAGCAATCAGCCCCAGCATTTT.

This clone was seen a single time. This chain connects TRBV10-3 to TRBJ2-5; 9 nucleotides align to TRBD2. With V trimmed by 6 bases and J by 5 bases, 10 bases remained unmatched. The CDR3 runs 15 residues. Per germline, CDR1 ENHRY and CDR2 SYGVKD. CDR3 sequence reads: CAISLGAGGTETQYF. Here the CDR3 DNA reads TGTGCCATCAGCCTCGGGGCGGGGGGGACGGAGACCCAGTACTTC.

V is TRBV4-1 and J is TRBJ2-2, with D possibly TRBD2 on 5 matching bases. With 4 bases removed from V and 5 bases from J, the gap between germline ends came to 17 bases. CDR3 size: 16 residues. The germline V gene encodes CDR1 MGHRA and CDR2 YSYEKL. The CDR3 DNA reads TGCGCCAGCAGCCCCGGGTGGATCCCGGGAACCGGGGAGCTGTTTTTT. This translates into CASSPGWIPGTGELFF.

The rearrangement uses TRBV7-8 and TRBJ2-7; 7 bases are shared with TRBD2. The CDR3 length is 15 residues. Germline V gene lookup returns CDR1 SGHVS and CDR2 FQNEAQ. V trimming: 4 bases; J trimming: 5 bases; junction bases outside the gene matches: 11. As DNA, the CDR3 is TGTGCCAGCAGCTACGCCCTCGGGGGGAAGAACGAGCAGTACTTC. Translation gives CASSYALGGKNEQYF.

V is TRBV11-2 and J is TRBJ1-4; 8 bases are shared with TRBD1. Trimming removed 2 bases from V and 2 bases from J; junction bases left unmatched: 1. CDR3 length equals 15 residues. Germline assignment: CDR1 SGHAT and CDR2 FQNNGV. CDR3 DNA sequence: TGTGCCAGCAGCTTATACAGGGGGACTAATGAAAAACTGTTTTTT. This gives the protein CASSLYRGTNEKLFF.

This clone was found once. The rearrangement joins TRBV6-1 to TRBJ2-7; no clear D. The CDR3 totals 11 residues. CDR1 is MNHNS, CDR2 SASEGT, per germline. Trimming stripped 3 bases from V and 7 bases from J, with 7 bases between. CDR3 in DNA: TGTGCCAGCAGTGACCCGTCGGAGCAGTACTTC. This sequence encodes CASSDPSEQYF.

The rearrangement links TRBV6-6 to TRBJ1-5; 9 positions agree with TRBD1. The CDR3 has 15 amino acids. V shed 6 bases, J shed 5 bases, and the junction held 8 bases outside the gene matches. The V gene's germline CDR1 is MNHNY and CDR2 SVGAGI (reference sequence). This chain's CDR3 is CASRPGTGGDQPQHF. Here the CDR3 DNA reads TGTGCCAGCAGACCCGGAACAGGGGGCGATCAGCCCCAGCATTTT.